These T cell receptor beta chains were read from a single sample in a study of cytomegalovirus exposure and HLA in healthy donors. Sequencing used immunoSEQ multiplex PCR; TCRdb keeps in-frame clones, though not all of them. The sample data list 90,000 to 100,000 clones. Sequencing was done on a sample of PBMCs. Receptors originate from a woman younger than 45 in good health and CMV-seronegative. Both conserved end residues are part of each CDR3. The order of the fields is D gene, J gene, V gene, CDR3 DNA, CDR3 protein. The D gene is left open where the match is weak.

TRBD1,TRBJ2-7,TRBV6-5,TGTGCCAGCAGTTACTCCGGGACAGGGAATCGCGAGCAGTACTTC,CASSYSGTGNREQYF
.,TRBJ1-3,TRBV5-1,TGCGCCACCGGGGAGGGGGACTCTGGAAACACCATATATTTT,CATGEGDSGNTIYF
.,TRBJ2-6,TRBV5-1,TGCGCCAGCAGCTCGGGACAATCCTCTGGGGCCAACGTCCTGACTTTC,CASSSGQSSGANVLTF
.,TRBJ2-2,TRBV21-1,TGTGCCAGCAGCAAAGAAGGGGGACAGGGCTACACCGGGGAGCTGTTTTTT,CASSKEGGQGYTGELFF
TRBD1,TRBJ1-1,TRBV29-1,TGCAGCGCCGGGACAGGGGGCGACACTGAAGCTTTCTTT,CSAGTGGDTEAFF
TRBD2,TRBJ2-5,TRBV7-8,TGTGCCAGCAGCTTGGTAGGGCCCGGGACTAGCGGTAAAGAGACCCAGTACTTC,CASSLVGPGTSGKETQYF
.,TRBJ2-2,TRBV2,TGTGCCAGCAGCCAGGACCGGGGCGGGGAGCTGTTTTTT,CASSQDRGGELFF
.,TRBJ2-2,TRBV7-9,TGTGCCAGCAGCTTAGGTTTAGCGAACACCGGGGAGCTGTTTTTT,CASSLGLANTGELFF
TRBD1,TRBJ2-5,TRBV6-1,TGTGCCAGCAGGCGGACAGGGGGCTGGGAGACCCAGTACTTC,CASRRTGGWETQYF
TRBD1,TRBJ1-1,TRBV28,TGTGCCAGCAGAACCACCGGGACAGGGAACACTGAAGCTTTCTTT,CASRTTGTGNTEAFF
.,TRBJ1-3,TRBV9,TGTGCCAGCAGCGCCTACAGCAACTCTGGAAACACCATATATTTT,CASSAYSNSGNTIYF
TRBD1,TRBJ2-7,TRBV5-1,TGCGCCAGCAGCTCGCGGACAGGGGGCCACGAGCAGTACTTC,CASSSRTGGHEQYF
.,TRBJ1-5,TRBV27,TGTGCCAGCAGTCCAGGGTCGGGGGATCAGCCCCAGCATTTT,CASSPGSGDQPQHF
TRBD2,TRBJ2-1,TRBV7-2,TGTGCCAGCAGCTTAGTATCTACTAGCGGGAGGAGGAATGAGCAGTTCTTC,CASSLVSTSGRRNEQFF
.,TRBJ2-5,TRBV27,TGTGCCAGCAGTCTCGGATGGGGGGAAAGGGAGACCCAGTACTTC,CASSLGWGERETQYF
TRBD1,TRBJ1-2,TRBV5-5,TGTGCCAGCAGCTTGGGGGAGTTTACAGGGGGCAGGAATGGCTACACCTTC,CASSLGEFTGGRNGYTF
.,TRBJ1-1,TRBV9,TGTGCCAGCAGCCCCCGCGCCGCCTTCGACACTGAAGCTTTCTTT,CASSPRAAFDTEAFF
TRBD1,TRBJ2-7,TRBV6-5,TGTGCCAGCAGTTCCGGGACAGGTTCTTACGAGCAGTACTTC,CASSSGTGSYEQYF
.,TRBJ1-5,TRBV7-2,TGTGCCAGCAGCTTAGCGCAGGGAACCCTTCAGCCCCAGCATTTT,CASSLAQGTLQPQHF
.,TRBJ1-2,TRBV7-2,TGTGCCAGCAGCTTAGGAGGGATTAACTATGGCTACACCTTC,CASSLGGINYGYTF
TRBD1,TRBJ1-1,TRBV28,TGTGCCAGCAGTTACGGACAGGTATTTGAAGCTTTCTTT,CASSYGQVFEAFF
.,TRBJ2-1,TRBV7-2,TGTGCCAGCAGCTCATCGGGTAGCAACAATGAGCAGTTCTTC,CASSSSGSNNEQFF
.,TRBJ1-2,TRBV5-1,TGCGCCAGCAGCCAGGACAGAAACTATGGCTACACCTTC,CASSQDRNYGYTF
TRBD1,TRBJ2-3,TRBV11-2,TGTGCCAGCAGCCCGGGACAGTTCAGCACAGATACGCAGTATTTT,CASSPGQFSTDTQYF
TRBD1,TRBJ2-5,TRBV27,TGTGCCAGCAGTTCCCTCGACAGGGGGCTGAAGACCCAGTACTTC,CASSSLDRGLKTQYF
TRBD2,TRBJ2-5,TRBV7-6,TGTGCCAGCAGCTTAGCGCTAGCGGAACAAGAGACCCAGTACTTC,CASSLALAEQETQYF
.,TRBJ1-3,TRBV5-1,TGCGCCAGCAGCTTGGAGCCAGGATTAAGGAACACCATATATTTT,CASSLEPGLRNTIYF
.,TRBJ2-3,TRBV9,TGTGCCAGCAGCGTAGCGGGAGATACGCAGTATTTT,CASSVAGDTQYF
TRBD1,TRBJ2-1,TRBV7-9,TGTGCCAGCAGCACATCAACCCGGGACAGGGGATCCTACAATGAGCAGTTCTTC,CASSTSTRDRGSYNEQFF
TRBD2,TRBJ2-3,TRBV19,TGTGCCAGTAGTAGCGCCGCGGGGGGGCATGCAGATACGCAGTATTTT,CASSSAAGGHADTQYF